These 25 T cell receptor beta chains share one sample of origin, sequenced in a study of Ad26.COV2.S vaccination and SARS-CoV-2 variants. Clones were read by immunoSEQ multiplex PCR, and TCRdb kept only the in-frame ones, dropping some. The sample lists a few hundred thousand clones; under 90% were seen once. Regarding treatment: some 20 received Ad26.COV2.S at low or high dose, single or two shots; about 5 received placebo; per-sample allocation not given. Sample collection was performed on day 63 after the first vaccine or placebo injection. The input for sequencing was peripheral blood, taken in a trial of Ad26.COV2.S vaccine versus placebo. The receptor source for this set is a person aged 18-65 years who received the Ad26.COV2.S COVID-19 vaccine or a placebo.

This clone came up a few times. This chain connects TRBV4-1 to TRBJ1-3; D is unclear. The V and J ends lost 3 bases and 0 bases respectively, with 9 bases between them. This CDR3 comprises 15 residues. Germline V lookup: CDR1 MGHRA, CDR2 YSYEKL. For the CDR3, the DNA is TGCGCCAGCAGCCATCCTTCAGCCTCTGGAAACACCATATATTTT. It specifies CASSHPSASGNTIYF.

The gene calls are TRBV19 and TRBJ1-5; tentatively, D is TRBD1 (5 bases). CDR1 and CDR2 from the germline V gene are LNHDA and SQIVND (reference sequence). The CDR3 totals 18 residues. V was clipped by 2 bases and J by 0 bases, with 17 bases between them. CDR3 amino acids: CASSINRLGGYSNQPQHF. As DNA, the CDR3 is TGTGCCAGTAGTATAAACAGGTTGGGGGGTTATAGCAATCAGCCCCAGCATTTT.

The chain joins TRBV19 to TRBJ1-3; D is ambiguous. In germline, CDR1 is LNHDA, CDR2 SQIVND (reference sequence). This CDR3 is 14 amino acids long. The V and J ends lost 5 bases and 0 bases respectively, with 8 bases between them. The DNA for the CDR3 is TGTGCCAGTAGTGACACCAACTCTGGAAACACCATATATTTT. It yields the protein CASSDTNSGNTIYF.

The V call is TRBV12-5, the J call TRBJ1-2; 10 nucleotides line up with TRBD1. The CDR3 covers 13 residues. The trim removed 5 bases at V and 5 bases at J, leaving 2 bases unmatched. Germline assignment: CDR1 LGHNT and CDR2 FRNRAP. The CDR3 loop is CASGVDRGYGYTF. The CDR3 region has the DNA TGTGCTAGTGGTGTGGACAGGGGGTATGGCTACACCTTC.

The chain uses TRBV5-1 and TRBJ2-3; 9 positions match TRBD2. The CDR3 is 15 amino acids. Germline CDR1 is SGHRS and CDR2 is YFSETQ. After removal of 2 bases from V and 0 bases from J, the junction contained 1 base not matched to a gene. CDR3 sequence: CASSFSGRSTDTQYF. In DNA form, the CDR3 reads TGCGCCAGCAGCTTTAGCGGGAGAAGCACAGATACGCAGTATTTT.

This chain links TRBV6-2 or TRBV6-3 with TRBJ2-3; unclear D gene. The germline V and J ends were trimmed by 6 bases and 1 base, with 14 bases remaining between them. This CDR3 region has 15 residues. Germline loops: CDR1 MNHEY, CDR2 SVGEGT. CDR3 DNA: TGTGCCAGCAGCCCCCGTTCTGGGGGCACAGATACGCAGTATTTT. This encodes CASSPRSGGTDTQYF.

The J gene is TRBJ2-4, the V gene TRBV25-1, with D perhaps matching TRBD1 or TRBD2 (5 bases each). In germline, CDR1 is MGHDK, CDR2 SYGVNS. This CDR3 is built from 13 residues. Trimming shortened V by 7 bases and J by 6 bases, and 13 bases separated the two germline ends. In DNA, the CDR3 is TGTGCCAGCACGAACACTGGGGGAAACATTCAGTACTTC. This encodes CASTNTGGNIQYF.

The table lists this clone with a count of one. The chain is built from TRBV12-5 and TRBJ1-5; D remains ambiguous. V was shortened by 0 bases and J by 5 bases, with 17 bases between the two germline ends. The CDR3 has 17 residues. Germline CDR1 LGHNT, CDR2 FRNRAP. The CDR3 region is CASGLVLGRGGYQPQHF. In DNA form, the CDR3 reads TGTGCTAGTGGTTTGGTACTAGGCCGTGGAGGCTATCAGCCCCAGCATTTT.

J is TRBJ2-1 and V is TRBV24-1; 7 nucleotides align to TRBD1. Germline V gene sequence: CDR1 KGHDR, CDR2 SFDVKD. This CDR3 is 18 amino acids long. J lost 1 base, V lost 3 bases, and 11 bases had no gene match. As DNA, the CDR3 is TGTGCCACCAGTGATCCGTCCAAGGGGGCAAGATCCTACAATGAGCAGTTCTTC. Protein sequence: CATSDPSKGARSYNEQFF.

The chain uses TRBV19 and TRBJ1-1; 8 nucleotides agree with TRBD1. Losses at the gene ends were 7 bases for V and 9 bases for J; bases not matched to a gene: 10. Germline V lookup: CDR1 LNHDA, CDR2 SQIVND (reference sequence). The CDR3 has 13 amino acids. The CDR3 bases are TGTGCCAGTAACCCGGACAGGGAAGGAAAAGCTTTCTTT. Its protein product is CASNPDREGKAFF. Together with reference TRBV19 and TRBJ1-1, the CDR3 gives the full variable domain: DGGITQSPKYLFRKEGQNVTLSCEQNLNHDAMYWYRQDPGQGLRLIYYSQIVNDFQKGDIAEGYSVSREKKESFPLTVTSAQKNPTAFYLCASNPDREGKAFFGQGTRLTVV.

The chain carries TRBV20-1 and TRBJ1-2; D is perhaps TRBD1 (5 bases). CDR1 and CDR2 from the germline V gene are DFQATT and SNEGSKA (reference sequence). The CDR3 loop spans 11 amino acids. Trimming stripped 7 bases from V and 5 bases from J, with 11 bases between. The CDR3 protein is CSVAGRYGYTF. The CDR3 bases are TGCAGTGTTGCAGGGCGATATGGCTACACCTTC.

The rearrangement joins TRBV7-2 to TRBJ1-2, with 8 bases identical to TRBD1. Unmatched junction bases numbered 1, after V lost 0 bases and J lost 4 bases. The CDR3 runs to 14 residues. Germline V gene data show CDR1 as SGHTA and CDR2 as FQGNSA. Here the CDR3 DNA reads TGTGCCAGCAGCTTAGCCGGACAGGGCTATGGCTACACCTTC. Translated: CASSLAGQGYGYTF.

This chain uses TRBV21-1 with TRBJ2-3; the DNA was not used to check the table's D call, TRBD1. TRBV21-1 counts as a pseudogene. The CDR3 runs 16 residues. CDR3 nucleotides: TGTGCCAGCAGTTTTGTGGGGACAGGGGACACAGATACGCAGTATTTT. Protein sequence: CASSFVGTGDTDTQYF.

This chain connects TRBV6-2 or TRBV6-3 to TRBJ1-4, with TRBD1 matching 10 bases. J gave up 7 bases and V 6 bases, and 11 bases lay outside the gene matches. The germline V gene has CDR1 MNHEY and CDR2 SVGEGT. The CDR3 runs 16 residues. The CDR3 bases are TGTGCCAGCAGCCCCGGACAGGGGGGGGGAGGTGAAAAACTGTTTTTT. It is translated as CASSPGQGGGGEKLFF.

The J gene is TRBJ1-6, the V gene TRBV20-1; D is unclear. Germline-derived CDR1 and CDR2 are DFQATT and SNEGSKA (reference sequence). The V end was cut by 3 bases, the J end by 0 bases, with 9 bases between. The CDR3 sequence is 15 residues long. CDR3 sequence (DNA): TGCAGTGCTAGTGGTACCAGCTCCTATAATTCACCCCTCCACTTT. Its protein is CSASGTSSYNSPLHF.

V and J are TRBV29-1 and TRBJ2-7, with TRBD1 matching 7 bases. Germline V gene lookup returns CDR1 SQVTM and CDR2 ANQGSEA. V lost 7 bases to trimming and J lost 0 bases; unmatched junction nucleotides: 6. The CDR3 contains 13 residues. This CDR3 is CSAGPGGSYEQYF. For the CDR3, the DNA is TGCAGCGCCGGCCCAGGGGGCTCCTACGAGCAGTACTTC.

This clone was seen more than once but under ten times. The chain couples TRBV6-5 to TRBJ2-1; tentative D call: TRBD2 (6 bases). CDR1 and CDR2 (germline): MNHEY, SVGAGI. The CDR3 covers 13 residues. V gave up 9 bases and J gave up 0 bases, with 9 bases separating them. The CDR3 nucleotides read TGTGCCAGTTGGAGGGACTCCTACAATGAGCAGTTCTTC. Its translation: CASWRDSYNEQFF.

The chain couples TRBV6-1 to TRBJ2-7, with 8 positions matching TRBD1. CDR1 and CDR2 from the germline V gene are MNHNS and SASEGT. Germline trimming cut 4 bases from V and 4 bases from J; bases unmatched to any gene: 12. The CDR3 length is 16 residues. The CDR3, as DNA: TGTGCCAGCAGTGCCTCGTCCGGGACAGGAGTTTACGAGCAGTACTTC. Protein sequence: CASSASSGTGVYEQYF.

In this sample, this clone turned up once. The rearrangement uses TRBV4-1 and TRBJ2-1, with TRBD2 identical over 7 bases. From germline, CDR1 is MGHRA and CDR2 YSYEKL. The CDR3 has 18 residues. The V gene end was trimmed by 0 bases and the J gene end by 8 bases; junction bases not matched to a gene: 16. The CDR3 sequence: CASSQDPGLVFSVYEQFF. Here the CDR3 DNA reads TGCGCCAGCAGCCAAGATCCCGGACTAGTGTTTTCAGTTTATGAGCAGTTCTTC.

This clone was counted a few times. The J gene is TRBJ2-7, the V gene TRBV5-1; 12 bases map to TRBD1. V was clipped by 4 bases and J by 7 bases; unmatched bases: 6. CDR1 is SGHRS, CDR2 YFSETQ, per germline. This CDR3 spans 14 amino acids. The CDR3 coding sequence is TGCGCCAGCAGCCCGGGGGACAGGGGGCGGGAGCAGTACTTC. Amino acid sequence: CASSPGDRGREQYF. Full variable domain (outside the CDR3, taken from reference TRBV5-1 and TRBJ2-7): KAGVTQTPRYLIKTRGQQVTLSCSPISGHRSVSWYQQTPGQGLQFLFEYFSETQRNKGNFPGRFSGRQFSNSRSEMNVSTLELGDSALYLCASSPGDRGREQYFGPGTRLTVT.

This chain uses TRBV15 with TRBJ1-1, with 10 bases that match TRBD1. Germline V gene lookup returns CDR1 LNHNV and CDR2 YYDKDF (reference sequence). V dropped 3 bases and J dropped 0; count of bases not matched to a gene: 4. The CDR3 consists of 16 residues. The CDR3 nucleotides are TGTGCCACCAGCAGCTGGGACAGGGGCGTGAACACTGAAGCTTTCTTT. Amino acid sequence: CATSSWDRGVNTEAFF.

J is TRBJ2-7 and V is TRBV6-6, with TRBD1 matching 8 bases. The CDR3 consists of 13 residues. Germline V gene lookup returns CDR1 MNHNY and CDR2 SVGAGI (reference sequence). Trimming at V came to 2 bases and at J to 3 bases, leaving 0 bases not matched to a gene. The CDR3: CASSYDRGYEQYF. Written as DNA, the CDR3 is TGTGCCAGCAGTTACGACAGGGGCTACGAGCAGTACTTC.

Regarding this clone: Sequence at one end of the junction differs from germline and may be a read error. CDR3 region: CASRQAGGEAFF. The DNA of the CDR3 is TGCGCCAGCCGCCAGGCCGGGGGTGAAGCTTTCTTT. This chain links TRBV4-1 with TRBJ1-1; the D gene is possibly TRBD1 (5 bases). In germline, CDR1 is MGHRA, CDR2 YSYEKL. The length of the CDR3 is 12 residues.

The rearrangement uses TRBV10-2 and TRBJ1-6, with D maybe TRBD1 (5 bases). Germline-derived CDR1 and CDR2 are WSHSY and SAAADI. CDR3 length: 15 residues. V gave up 0 bases and J gave up 10 bases, with 13 bases separating them. DNA of the CDR3: TGCGCCAGCAGTGAGTCATGGCAGGGAGGGTCACCCCTCCACTTT. This translates into CASSESWQGGSPLHF.

A note on this clone: The junction shows a germline mismatch at one end, possibly a read error. V usage is TRBV2 and J usage is TRBJ2-7; maybe TRBD2 (6 bases). This CDR3 has 12 residues. Germline V CDR1 and CDR2: SNHLY, FYNNEI. The CDR3 DNA reads as TGTGCCAGCGACGGGAGCTCCCACGAGCAGTACTTC. This encodes CASDGSSHEQYF.